This T cell receptor (beta chain) was obtained from a study of CD8+ T cells in alopecia areata (dated by TCRdb to the late 2010s). For the wider study: Treated patients were enrolled in an open-label pilot trial of oral tofacitinib, 5 to 10 mg twice daily, for moderate-to-severe alopecia areata. Patients stayed on tofacitinib for 6 to 18 months and then had 6 months of follow-up off drug so that delayed response and recurrence could be assessed. To study T cell clonal expansion in alopecia areata, the researchers applied high-throughput TCRbeta sequencing to both the C3H/HeJ mouse model and human patients. In humans, TCRbeta sequencing was performed on scalp tissue and on sorted CD4+ and CD8+ peripheral blood T cells from healthy controls and from patients with patchy or totalis/universalis alopecia areata. Patients on tofacitinib were biopsied at baseline and after 4 and 24 weeks of treatment, and several of the patients also had a later scalp biopsy. Scalp clonality was compared across normal scalp (n=4), patchy alopecia areata scalp (n=8), and alopecia totalis/universalis scalp (n=8). The RNA source kit depended on sample type: the PAXgene miRNA kit for fixed scalp, the miRNeasy kit for PBMCs, and the RNeasy kit for mouse skin. immunoSEQ multiplex PCR using 35 Vbeta forward primers and 13 Jbeta reverse primers was used to amplify TCRbeta CDR3 regions.

The CDR3 has 14 amino acids, counting the end cysteine and phenylalanine. Solely the CDR3 DNA is kept, with 42 bases framed from the first base. The germline V gene provides CDR1 SGDLS and CDR2 YYNGEE. Relative to germline, V is missing 4 bases and J is missing 2 bases, with 3 bases of the junction outside any gene match. The sample's time point label, decoded: baseline before oral tofacitinib. Lesional scalp punch biopsies and peripheral blood were collected from alopecia areata patients. PBMCs were isolated by density centrifugation and stained for CD3, CD4 and CD8, after which CD4+ and CD8+ T cells were sorted on a FACSAria. Libraries were prepared through the immunoSEQ multiplex PCR assay. RNA was extracted from all samples and reverse transcribed into cDNA, which served as template for TCR sequencing. SuperScript III was used to make first-strand cDNA, primed with a 2:1 mix of oligo-dT and random hexamers. Amplification bias was assessed with a synthetic immune receptor repertoire, and residual bias was removed computationally. The study's own analysis went as follows. Raw reads were preprocessed for error removal, and CDR3 was defined according to IMGT conventions as running from the conserved cysteine to phenylalanine. Clonality was computed by normalizing Shannon entropy by log2 of the number of productive unique TCRs and subtracting the result from 1. Whether each scalp clone was CD4 or CD8 was inferred by checking scalp TCRbeta sequences against the CD4 and CD8 repertoires from sorted blood. TCRdb mirrors the immuneACCESS table, restricted to in-frame sequences. Some clones are absent from its copies; in checked studies, under half trace to an unresolved V gene, and the reason for the others is unknown. Clonal size and the V and J genes are those of that table, whereas D and trimming came from the DNA. The sample records around 250,000 clones, 67% of which are singletons. The top ten clones comprise more than 0.95% of the sample.

Comment on this clone: Its binding antigen is unknown. The record has no base qualities; no much larger clone is one base away.

What the work shows at the level of the full study, not this receptor alone: TCR sequences shared between patients were less clear than in mice, possibly partly because of HLA diversity in the patient population. Compared with normal scalp, lesional scalp had higher clonality and more expanded CD8+ clones, particularly in alopecia totalis/universalis, a pattern that suggests antigenic drive. Scalp TCR repertoire analysis is complicated because resident alphabeta T cells in normal human skin are also sequenced, whereas mouse skin is dominated by gammadelta T cells.

Material: CD4+ T cells sorted from blood, obtained at week 0. The origin of this receptor is a human donor with alopecia areata. This chain joins TRBV9 to TRBJ2-3, with TRBD2 identical over 8 junction bases. CDR3 protein: CASSRAGVTDTQYF. The nucleotide sequence reads as follows: TGTGCCAGCAGCCGAGCGGGGGTCACAGATACGCAGTATTTT.